The following is a T cell receptor beta chain sequence with its context. Its antigen is undetermined. PCR amplification relied on 60 Vbeta primers (plus 13 Jbeta primers). The repertoire was sequenced with immunoSEQ multiplex PCR; TCRdb's copy has only in-frame clones and lacks some. This table lists 100,000 to 150,000 clones. This sample was included in a study of cytomegalovirus exposure and HLA in healthy donors. General observations from the study: The likely origin of a cluster of highly shared sequence variants was a sequencing artifact. Among the CMV-associated chains, three were confirmed in vitro as specific for CMV antigens. In a later analysis, TCR beta V- and J-gene trimming showed a link to a missense DCLRE1C variant.

Germline V gene sequence: CDR1 MNHEY, CDR2 SMNVEV (reference sequence). This CDR3 is 15 amino acids long. V was clipped by 7 bases and J by 9 bases; unmatched bases: 8. Each donor was healthy, and each was a bone marrow donor. Sequenced input: PBMCs. The receptor's source is a man aged 18 to 30 in good health and CMV-seronegative. The V gene is TRBV27, the J gene TRBJ2-1; TRBD2 matches 14 bases. The CDR3 protein is CASNPGLAGVREQFF. CDR3 in DNA: TGTGCCAGCAACCCGGGACTAGCGGGAGTTCGTGAGCAGTTCTTC.